The T cell receptor beta chain described here comes from a study of technical replicates of blood from a few donors. This CDR3 is 14 amino acids long. Germline loops: CDR1 SGHTA, CDR2 FQGNSA. V lost 6 bases and J lost 3; bases outside the gene matches: 4. TCRdb's copy holds only in-frame clones and misses some; the assay was immunoSEQ multiplex PCR. Among tens of thousands of clones, almost 95% were seen once, and the ten largest hold 4.3%. The source of this sequence is a human donor in good health. Some clones in this sample may be carry-over from other donors' samples. The rearrangement links TRBV7-2 to TRBJ1-3; 8 bases are a match to TRBD1. Specimen: PBMCs. The CDR3 here is CASSPQGDGNTIYF. CDR3 bases: TGTGCCAGCAGTCCACAGGGGGATGGAAACACCATATATTTT.